The subject of this entry is one T cell receptor (beta chain). The antigen is unknown. The data belong to a study of T cells in narcolepsy. Study information: Donors had narcolepsy type 1 or type 2, or were healthy controls.

Trimming left V 1 base short and J 3 bases short, with 7 bases between. CDR1 is SGHAT, CDR2 FQDESV, per germline (reference sequence). The CDR3 has 13 amino acids. This table comes from immunoSEQ multiplex PCR, and its TCRdb copy is limited to in-frame clones, with some not included. The data show about 10,000 clones, 65% to 80% seen once. Study-wide findings and caveats: HCRT-specific and TRIB2-specific autoreactive clonotypes appeared among same-patient CSF and blood CD4+ clonotypes.

Sequenced: CD45RA- memory CD8+ T cells from PBMCs. The rearrangement uses TRBV11-1 and TRBJ2-7, with D perhaps matching TRBD2 (6 bases). This clonotype originated in a human donor with narcolepsy. The CDR3 region has the DNA TGTGCCAGCAGCTTAGAGGGAGGCTACGAGCAGTACTTC. Protein: CASSLEGGYEQYF.